This section outlines one TCR beta chain sequence together with its context. Its cognate antigen is unknown. This sample was taken from a study of cytomegalovirus exposure and HLA in healthy donors. Broader study findings: Cytomegalovirus-associated TCR beta chains were listed, numbering 164.

The germline CDR1 and CDR2 sequences are SGHTS and YDEGEE. The CDR3 has 13 amino acids. Trimming stripped 1 base from V and 4 bases from J, with 7 bases between. The protocol was immunoSEQ multiplex PCR, while the TCRdb copy is restricted to in-frame clones and leaves out a portion. The sample gives 200,000 or so clones, 75% to 85% of which show up once; 13% is in the top ten. The rearrangement uses TRBV5-8 and TRBJ2-3, with D maybe TRBD2 (5 bases). The origin of this receptor is a woman aged 30 to 39 in good health and CMV-seropositive. The sample consisted of PBMCs. CDR3 DNA sequence: TGTGCCAGCAGCTTGAGGGAGCCAGATACGCAGTATTTT. Its translation: CASSLREPDTQYF.